The 6 T cell receptor beta chains below come from one sample, sequenced in a study of T cell responses to AZD1222 COVID-19 vaccine. Data came from immunoSEQ multiplex PCR; TCRdb stores just in-frame clones and leaves some out. The sample records approximately 81,000 clones, around nine tenths being singletons. The source was peripheral blood, collected on day 0 of MenACWY control vaccination. The receptors stem from an adult in good health.

The chain combines TRBV5-4 with TRBJ1-1, with a tentative D call TRBD1 (6 bases). This CDR3 contains 16 residues. Between the trimmed V and J ends, which lost 3 bases and 7 bases, there was a span of 22 bases. Germline CDR1 and CDR2: SGHNT and YYREEE (reference sequence). Here the CDR3 DNA reads TGTGCCAGCAGCTCAGGTTCTGGGACATCTTTCTTTGAAGCTTTCTTT. Translating gives CASSSGSGTSFFEAFF.

The V gene is TRBV7-9, the J gene TRBJ2-5; TRBD2 matches 9 bases. Germline V CDR1 and CDR2: SEHNR, FQNEAQ (reference sequence). This CDR3 is 14 amino acids long. Losses at the gene ends were 5 bases for V and 2 bases for J; bases not matched to a gene: 3. This chain's CDR3 is CASSQTSGQETQYF. CDR3 bases: TGTGCCAGCAGCCAGACTAGCGGACAAGAGACCCAGTACTTC.

The chain uses TRBV2 and TRBJ2-3, with 7 bases aligning to TRBD2. V gave up 8 bases and J gave up 2 bases; unmatched junction bases: 4. The CDR3 contains 13 residues. Germline V gene lookup returns CDR1 SNHLY and CDR2 FYNNEI. CDR3 coding DNA: TGTGCCAGCCAACGGGACTACACAGATACGCAGTATTTT. It specifies CASQRDYTDTQYF.

V usage is TRBV7-9 and J usage is TRBJ2-1, with 7 bases fitting TRBD2. CDR1 SEHNR and CDR2 FQNEAQ come from the germline V gene (reference sequence). The CDR3 is made up of 14 amino acids. V lost 5 bases to trimming and J lost 6 bases; unmatched junction nucleotides: 7. CDR3 sequence: CASSAAGIGNEQFF. The CDR3 DNA follows: TGTGCCAGCAGCGCAGCGGGAATTGGCAATGAGCAGTTCTTC.

V is TRBV30 and J is TRBJ1-2; D not resolved. This CDR3 has 14 amino acids. V was trimmed by 2 bases and J by 1 base, leaving 11 bases between them. CDR1 is GTSNPN, CDR2 SVGIG, per germline (reference sequence). Here the CDR3 DNA reads TGTGCCTGGAGTAGGTCAGCTAGTAACTATGGCTACACCTTC. The encoded protein is CAWSRSASNYGYTF.

The chain employs TRBV5-1 and TRBJ1-2; TRBD1 is a possible D gene (5 bases). The germline V gene has CDR1 SGHRS and CDR2 YFSETQ. The CDR3 totals 13 residues. Trimming removed 4 bases from V and 5 bases from J, with 12 bases in between. The CDR3 DNA reads as TGCGCCAGCAGCAAGGACATCCCATATGGCTACACCTTC. Amino acid sequence: CASSKDIPYGYTF.